What follows are 10 T cell receptor beta chains derived from one specimen sequenced in a study of T cell responses to AZD1222 COVID-19 vaccine. The data were produced by immunoSEQ multiplex PCR, yet TCRdb's version contains in-frame clones alone and is incomplete. This sample has 100,000 to 150,000 clones, with about 92% found just once. Sequences were derived from peripheral blood, sampled 28 days after the second AZD1222 dose. Receptor source: an adult who received the AZD1222 COVID-19 vaccine.

The chain recombines TRBV6-5 with TRBJ2-1; 7 positions agree with TRBD1. The CDR3 is made up of 14 amino acids. The V gene's germline CDR1 is MNHEY and CDR2 SVGAGI. V lost 7 bases and J lost 3; bases outside the gene matches: 6. This CDR3 is CASTGRDSYNEQFF. The DNA of the CDR3 is TGTGCCAGCACCGGCCGGGACAGCTACAATGAGCAGTTCTTC.

V usage is TRBV12-3 or TRBV12-4 and J usage is TRBJ1-6; no clear D. The CDR3 runs to 13 residues. V was pared by 1 base and J by 5 bases, with 3 bases between. The CDR3 bases are TGTGCCAGCAGTTTAGGGGATAATTCACCCCTCCACTTT. It yields the protein CASSLGDNSPLHF.

The rearrangement joins TRBV7-8 to TRBJ1-2; the D gene is possibly TRBD1 (5 bases). The CDR3 is 11 residues long. Germline assignment: CDR1 SGHVS and CDR2 FQNEAQ. Trimming pared 11 bases from V and 2 bases from J, leaving 9 bases between. CDR3 region: CARGGNYGYTF. In DNA form, the CDR3 reads TGTGCCCGGGGGGGAAACTATGGCTACACCTTC.

The rearrangement joins TRBV27 to TRBJ2-5; TRBD2 might be the D (5 bases). CDR1 and CDR2 from the germline V gene are MNHEY and SMNVEV (reference sequence). V lost 8 bases and J lost 1, with 17 bases in between. The CDR3 is 15 residues long. DNA of the CDR3: TGTGCCAGCCGTTCCCCGTCGGGATTCCAAGAGACCCAGTACTTC. Protein product: CASRSPSGFQETQYF.

The chain employs TRBV28 and TRBJ1-2; D possibly corresponds to TRBD1 (6 bases). From germline, CDR1 is MDHEN and CDR2 SYDVKM. V shed 4 bases and J shed 4 bases, with 16 bases lying between them. The CDR3 extends over 15 amino acids. The CDR3 loop is CASSSLQGGVYGYTF. The CDR3, as DNA: TGTGCCAGCAGTTCCCTACAGGGAGGCGTCTATGGCTACACCTTC.

The V and J genes are TRBV7-9 and TRBJ2-3; D unclear. The CDR3 has 15 residues. Per germline, CDR1 SEHNR and CDR2 FQNEAQ (reference sequence). Trimming removed 6 bases at V and 1 base at J, with 14 bases between. This CDR3 is CASSYLGQGTDTQYF. CDR3 DNA: TGTGCCAGCAGTTATCTAGGTCAGGGCACAGATACGCAGTATTTT.

The chain employs TRBV14 and TRBJ2-5, with TRBD2 identical over 8 bases. CDR3 length: 18 amino acids. Trimming at V came to 2 bases and at J to 2 bases, leaving 13 bases not matched to a gene. Germline-derived CDR1 and CDR2 are SGHDN and FVKESK. CDR3: CASSQSGVAGPQQETQYF. The CDR3 DNA sequence: TGTGCCAGCAGCCAAAGTGGAGTAGCGGGGCCCCAACAAGAGACCCAGTACTTC.

J is TRBJ2-5 and V is TRBV14; D is possibly TRBD2 (5 bases). This CDR3 has 14 amino acids. CDR1 SGHDN and CDR2 FVKESK come from the germline V gene. With 6 bases removed from V and 7 bases from J, the gap between germline ends came to 18 bases. The CDR3 is CASRPSGSIGTQYF. As DNA, the CDR3 is TGTGCCAGCAGACCTTCGGGGTCAATAGGGACCCAGTACTTC.

The CDR3 DNA follows: TGTGCCAGCAGTTTACTGGGCTACGAGCAGTACTTC. Residues: CASSLLGYEQYF. The chain is built from TRBV12-3 or TRBV12-4 and TRBJ2-7; D is uncertain. V was cut by 2 bases and J by 3 bases, with 5 bases left in between. The CDR3 sequence is 12 residues long.

The rearrangement uses TRBV28 and TRBJ1-2; TRBD1 matches 7 bases. The CDR3 runs to 14 residues. With 5 bases clipped from V and 2 bases from J, the junction kept 5 bases outside the gene matches. Germline V gene lookup returns CDR1 MDHEN and CDR2 SYDVKM. The CDR3 nucleotides read TGTGCCAGCAGTGCTGGGACAGCAAACTATGGCTACACCTTC. It codes for CASSAGTANYGYTF.